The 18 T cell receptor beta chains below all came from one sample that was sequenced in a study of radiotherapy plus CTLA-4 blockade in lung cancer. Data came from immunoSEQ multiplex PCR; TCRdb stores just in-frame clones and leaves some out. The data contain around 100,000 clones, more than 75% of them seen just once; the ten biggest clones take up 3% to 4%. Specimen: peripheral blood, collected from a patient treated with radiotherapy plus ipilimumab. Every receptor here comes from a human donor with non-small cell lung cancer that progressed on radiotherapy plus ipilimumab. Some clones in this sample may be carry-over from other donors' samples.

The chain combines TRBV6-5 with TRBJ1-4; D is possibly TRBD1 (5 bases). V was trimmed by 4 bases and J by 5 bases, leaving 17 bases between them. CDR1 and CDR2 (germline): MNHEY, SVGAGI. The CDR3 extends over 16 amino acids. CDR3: CASSLGSGTKNEKLFF. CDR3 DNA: TGTGCCAGCAGTTTAGGCTCCGGGACGAAAAATGAAAAACTGTTTTTT.

As DNA, the CDR3 is TGTGCCAGCAGAGGGGCGCGGGAAAAACTGTTTTTT. Protein sequence: CASRGAREKLFF. The chain carries TRBV6-5 and TRBJ1-4, with D possibly TRBD1 on 5 matching bases. The CDR3 consists of 12 residues. Germline CDR1 MNHEY, CDR2 SVGAGI. Trimming removed 6 bases at V and 8 bases at J, with 10 bases between.

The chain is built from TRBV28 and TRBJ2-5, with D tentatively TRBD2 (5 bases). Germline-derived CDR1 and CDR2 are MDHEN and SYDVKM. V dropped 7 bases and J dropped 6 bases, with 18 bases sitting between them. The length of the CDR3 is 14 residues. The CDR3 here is CASTPFRTGKTQYF. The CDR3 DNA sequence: TGTGCCAGCACTCCCTTCCGAACGGGAAAGACCCAGTACTTC.

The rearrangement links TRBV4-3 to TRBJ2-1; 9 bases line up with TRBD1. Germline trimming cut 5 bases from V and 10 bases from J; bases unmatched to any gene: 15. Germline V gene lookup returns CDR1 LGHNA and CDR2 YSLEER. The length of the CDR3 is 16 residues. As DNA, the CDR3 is TGCGCCAGCAGCTTCCTTCCGCCGGGACAGGGAGGCGAGCAGTTCTTC. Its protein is CASSFLPPGQGGEQFF.

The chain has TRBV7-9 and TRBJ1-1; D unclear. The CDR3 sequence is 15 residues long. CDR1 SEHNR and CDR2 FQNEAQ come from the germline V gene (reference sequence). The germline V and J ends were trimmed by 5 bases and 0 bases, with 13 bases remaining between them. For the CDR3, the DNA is TGTGCCAGCAGCCCATCTTCGGACGTGAACACTGAAGCTTTCTTT. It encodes CASSPSSDVNTEAFF.

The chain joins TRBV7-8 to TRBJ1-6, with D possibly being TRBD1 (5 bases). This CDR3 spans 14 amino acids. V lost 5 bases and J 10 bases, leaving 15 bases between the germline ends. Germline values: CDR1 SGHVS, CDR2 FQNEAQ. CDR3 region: CASSRTGSPSPLHF. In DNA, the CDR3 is TGTGCCAGCAGCCGAACAGGTTCCCCGTCACCCCTCCACTTT. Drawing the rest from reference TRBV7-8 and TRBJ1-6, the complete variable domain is GAGVSQSPRYKVAKRGQDVALRCDPISGHVSLFWYQQALGQGPEFLTYFQNEAQLDKSGLPSDRFFAERPEGSVSTLKIQRTQQEDSAVYLCASSRTGSPSPLHFGNGTRLTVT.

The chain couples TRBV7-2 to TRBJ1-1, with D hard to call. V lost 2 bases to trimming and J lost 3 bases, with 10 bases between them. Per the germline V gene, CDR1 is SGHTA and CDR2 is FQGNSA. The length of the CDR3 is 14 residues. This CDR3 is CASSLIDGDTEAFF. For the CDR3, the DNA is TGTGCCAGCAGCTTAATCGATGGGGACACTGAAGCTTTCTTT.

CDR3 loop: CASSREIGRNTEAFF. DNA of the CDR3: TGTGCCAGCAGCAGGGAGATCGGGAGGAACACTGAAGCTTTCTTT. This chain links TRBV5-4 with TRBJ1-1, with D hard to call. Germline CDR1 reads SGHNT; CDR2 reads YYREEE (reference sequence). This CDR3 comprises 15 residues. Trimming removed 4 bases at V and 1 base at J, with 14 bases between.

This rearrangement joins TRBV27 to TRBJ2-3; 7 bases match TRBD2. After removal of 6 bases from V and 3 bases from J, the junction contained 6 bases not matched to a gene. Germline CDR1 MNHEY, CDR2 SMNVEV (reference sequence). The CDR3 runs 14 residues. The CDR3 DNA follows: TGTGCCAGCAGCCCACGACTAGCAACAGATACGCAGTATTTT. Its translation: CASSPRLATDTQYF.

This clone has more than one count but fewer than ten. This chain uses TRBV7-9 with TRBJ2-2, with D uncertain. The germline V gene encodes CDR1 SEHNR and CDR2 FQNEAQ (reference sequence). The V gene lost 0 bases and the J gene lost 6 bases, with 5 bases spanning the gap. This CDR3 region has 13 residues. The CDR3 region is CASSLAGSGELFF. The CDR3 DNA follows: TGTGCCAGCAGCTTAGCAGGGTCCGGGGAGCTGTTTTTT.

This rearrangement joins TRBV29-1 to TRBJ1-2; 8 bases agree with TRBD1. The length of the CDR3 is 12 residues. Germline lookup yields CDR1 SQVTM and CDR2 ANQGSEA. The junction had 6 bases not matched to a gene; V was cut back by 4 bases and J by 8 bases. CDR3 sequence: CSVGTGRGGYTF. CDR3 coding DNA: TGCAGCGTTGGGACAGGGAGAGGAGGCTACACCTTC.

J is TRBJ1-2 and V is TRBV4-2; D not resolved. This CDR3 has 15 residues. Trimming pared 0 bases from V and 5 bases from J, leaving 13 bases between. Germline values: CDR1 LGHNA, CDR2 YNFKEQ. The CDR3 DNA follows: TGTGCCAGCAGCCAAGAATGGTCAGGCAATTATGGCTACACCTTC. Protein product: CASSQEWSGNYGYTF.

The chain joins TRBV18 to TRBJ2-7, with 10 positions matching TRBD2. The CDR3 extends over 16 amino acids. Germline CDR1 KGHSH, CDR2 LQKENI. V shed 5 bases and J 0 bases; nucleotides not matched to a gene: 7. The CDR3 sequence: CASSSRLAGDSYEQYF. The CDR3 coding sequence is TGTGCCAGCTCATCCCGGCTAGCGGGAGACTCCTACGAGCAGTACTTC.

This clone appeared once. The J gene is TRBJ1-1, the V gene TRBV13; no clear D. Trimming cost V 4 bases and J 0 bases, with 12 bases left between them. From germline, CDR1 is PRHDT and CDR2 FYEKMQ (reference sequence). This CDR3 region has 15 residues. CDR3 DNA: TGTGCCAGCAGCTCGCGGGTTTGGGTGAACACTGAAGCTTTCTTT. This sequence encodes CASSSRVWVNTEAFF.

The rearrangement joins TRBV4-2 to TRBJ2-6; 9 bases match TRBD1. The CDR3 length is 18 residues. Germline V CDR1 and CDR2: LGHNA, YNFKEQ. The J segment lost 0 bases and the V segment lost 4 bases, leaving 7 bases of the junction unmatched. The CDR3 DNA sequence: TGTGCCAGCAGCCTAACGGGACAGGGCATCTCTGGGGCCAACGTCCTGACTTTC. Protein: CASSLTGQGISGANVLTF.

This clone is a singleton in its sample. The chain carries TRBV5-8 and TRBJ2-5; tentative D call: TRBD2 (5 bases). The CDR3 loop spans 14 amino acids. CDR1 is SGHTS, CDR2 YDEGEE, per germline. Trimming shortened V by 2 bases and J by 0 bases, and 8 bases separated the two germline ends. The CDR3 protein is CASSFGEYQETQYF. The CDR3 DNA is TGTGCCAGCAGCTTCGGGGAGTACCAAGAGACCCAGTACTTC.

CDR3 residues: CASSPKAGNTEAFF. The CDR3 DNA reads as TGTGCCAGCAGCCCCAAGGCAGGGAACACTGAAGCTTTCTTT. The chain employs TRBV7-2 and TRBJ1-1, with D hard to call. The CDR3 extends over 14 amino acids. The V and J ends lost 5 bases and 1 base respectively, with 11 bases between them. CDR1 SGHTA and CDR2 FQGNSA come from the germline V gene.

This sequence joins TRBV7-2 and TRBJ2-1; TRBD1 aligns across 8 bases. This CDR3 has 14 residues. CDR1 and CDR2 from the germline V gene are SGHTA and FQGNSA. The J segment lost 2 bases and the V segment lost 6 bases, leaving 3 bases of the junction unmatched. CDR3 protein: CASSLDRAYNEQFF. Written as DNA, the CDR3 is TGTGCCAGCAGTCTGGACAGGGCCTACAATGAGCAGTTCTTC. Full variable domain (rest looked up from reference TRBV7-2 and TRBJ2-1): GAGVSQSPSNKVTEKGKDVELRCDPISGHTALYWYRQSLGQGLEFLIYFQGNSAPDKSGLPSDRFSAERTGGSVSTLTIQRTQQEDSAVYLCASSLDRAYNEQFFGPGTRLTVL.